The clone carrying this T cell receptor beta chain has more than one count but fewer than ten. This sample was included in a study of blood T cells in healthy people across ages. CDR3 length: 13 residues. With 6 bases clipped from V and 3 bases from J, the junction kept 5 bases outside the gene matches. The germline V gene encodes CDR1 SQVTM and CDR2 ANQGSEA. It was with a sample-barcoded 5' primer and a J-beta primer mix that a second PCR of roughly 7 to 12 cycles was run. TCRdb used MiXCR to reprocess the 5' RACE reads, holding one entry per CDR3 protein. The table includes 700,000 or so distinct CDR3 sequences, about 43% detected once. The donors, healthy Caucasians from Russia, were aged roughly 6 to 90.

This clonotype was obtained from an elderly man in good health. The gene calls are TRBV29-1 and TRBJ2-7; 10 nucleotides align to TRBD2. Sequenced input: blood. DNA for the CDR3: TGCAGCGTGAGAAGCGGGAGGGACTACGAGCAGTACTTC. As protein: CSVRSGRDYEQYF.